The sequence of this T cell receptor (beta chain) was determined in a study of identical twins. Healthy Caucasians alone served as donors. TCRdb redid the calling of the 5' RACE reads with MiXCR, one entry per CDR3 protein. The sample includes some 690,000 distinct CDR3 sequences, approximately 22% of them seen just once. CDR3 length equals 13 residues. Trimming removed 8 bases at V and 1 base at J, with 10 bases between. Germline CDR1 reads SNHLY; CDR2 reads FYNNEI. Another study also made use of these data, one on T cells expressing NK-cell markers. That investigation notes: HCMV specificity of the expanded NKG2C+ T cell clones stayed unclear.

The receptor was derived from a woman between 18 and 29 years old in good health. The V call is TRBV2, the J call TRBJ2-3; the D gene is possibly TRBD1 (5 bases). The sample was PBMCs. CDR3 in DNA: TGTGCCAGCGTCGCCAGGGGCACAGATACGCAGTATTTT. Its protein product is CASVARGTDTQYF. Complete variable domain (other parts from reference TRBV2 and TRBJ2-3): EPEVTQTPSHQVTQMGQEVILRCVPISNHLYFYWYRQILGQKVEFLVSFYNNEISEKSEIFDDQFSVERPDGSNFTLKIRSTKLEDSAMYFCASVARGTDTQYFGPGTRLTVL.